This T cell receptor beta chain was recorded in a study of blood T cells in healthy people across ages. A J-beta primer mix and a sample-barcoded 5' primer were used in a second PCR of roughly 7 to 12 cycles. The template-switch adaptor, which had 12 random nucleotides, put a tag on each cDNA molecule. TCRdb recomputed calls from the 5' RACE reads with MiXCR, one row per CDR3 protein. The sample holds over 550,000 distinct CDR3 sequences; about 28% are singletons and the top ten take 15% to 19%. This clonotype was detected a few times. The V gene's germline CDR1 is SGHVS and CDR2 FNYEAQ. The CDR3 is 15 residues long. The V and J ends lost 11 bases and 6 bases, in that order; junction bases with no gene match: 16.

Sequenced: blood. This sequence joins TRBV7-6 and TRBJ2-1; 7 nucleotides match TRBD2. The receptor comes from a woman of 80 years or more in good health. This CDR3 reads CADSPPGLRSNEQFF. The CDR3 DNA follows: TGTGCCGACAGCCCACCGGGACTACGGAGCAATGAGCAGTTCTTC.